This T cell receptor (beta chain) appears in the sequencing data of a study of blood T cells in healthy people across ages. Study-level information: The capture of about one barcoded beta molecule per two T cells was achieved by template switching.

Study results and limitations: Relative to aged donors, long-lived donors carried more naive CD4+ cells and displayed higher diversity.

A J-beta primer mix and a sample-barcoded 5' primer were used in a second PCR of about 7 to 12 cycles. TCRdb ran MiXCR on the 5' RACE reads and lists one entry per CDR3 protein. Of around 800,000 distinct CDR3 sequences listed, around 24% were seen once; the top ten hold roughly 3.1%. At least ten counts were recorded for this clonotype. Its target is unknown. CDR1 and CDR2 (germline): SGHRS, YFSETQ. Trimming stripped 6 bases from V and 4 bases from J, with 25 bases between. The CDR3 extends over 17 amino acids. Approximately 10 milliliters was the volume of peripheral blood drawn from each donor. These data also formed part of another study, on T cells of mothers and their children. From that report: Biologically related mothers and children overlapped slightly more than unrelated pairs, a non-significant difference.

Sequencing was performed on blood. The V call is TRBV5-1, the J call TRBJ1-2; possible D gene TRBD1, 5 bases. This clonotype originated in a boy younger than 18 in good health. The chain's CDR3 is CASKAGGGTRVAYGYTF. The CDR3 DNA reads TGCGCCAGCAAGGCCGGGGGGGGAACCCGAGTAGCCTATGGCTACACCTTC.